The source of this TCR beta chain is a study of blood T cell repertoires in COVID-19. Turning to the study itself: Nucleic acid was either cDNA or gDNA, and it came from T cells, B-cell-depleted T cells, or PBMCs.

V lost 0 bases and J lost 8; bases outside the gene matches: 19. CDR3 length: 20 residues. The germline V gene encodes CDR1 LGHNA and CDR2 YSLEER. TCRdb's table, derived via immunoSEQ multiplex PCR, lists solely in-frame clones and lacks some. Among more than 80,000 clones, about 90% were seen once, and the ten largest hold approximately 7%. The receptor's source is a man aged 18 to 29 with COVID-19, enrolled during active disease. This chain connects TRBV4-3 to TRBJ1-6; 7 positions agree with TRBD1. The specimen sequenced was peripheral blood. CDR3 in DNA: TGCGCCAGCAGCCAAGACCACCAAATCCGGGACAGTTTGTTTGATTCACCCCTCCACTTT. As protein: CASSQDHQIRDSLFDSPLHF.